Following are 18 T cell receptor beta chains from one sample sequenced in a study of T cells after yellow fever vaccination. Each CDR3 protein is one row after TCRdb ran MiXCR on the 5' RACE reads. The sample has about 170,000 distinct CDR3 sequences; approximately 10% are singletons. The sequences come from CD8+ T cells sorted from PBMCs, collected 15 days after the yellow fever booster vaccination. Receptor source: a man aged 18 to 30 who received the YFV17D yellow fever vaccine.

This clonotype has more than one count but fewer than ten. V gene TRBV4-1 combines with J gene TRBJ1-5; D call uncertain. CDR3 length: 14 residues. V gave up 2 bases and J gave up 4 bases, with 9 bases separating them. In germline, CDR1 is MGHRA, CDR2 YSYEKL. CDR3 in DNA: TGCGCCAGCAGCCAAAATACGGGTAATCAGCCCCAGCATTTT. This translates into CASSQNTGNQPQHF.

In its sample, this clonotype was seen a few times. V gene TRBV7-8 combines with J gene TRBJ1-4; 9 bases are shared with TRBD1. J gave up 5 bases and V 0 bases, and 4 bases lay outside the gene matches. CDR3 length equals 16 residues. Germline V gives CDR1 SGHVS, CDR2 FQNEAQ. CDR3 in amino acids: CASSLALGQGNEKLFF. DNA for the CDR3: TGTGCCAGCAGCTTAGCGCTAGGACAGGGGAATGAAAAACTGTTTTTT.

This clonotype was detected many times. The chain couples TRBV27 to TRBJ2-7; D is perhaps TRBD1 or TRBD2 (6 bases each). The CDR3 extends over 14 amino acids. Trimming stripped 9 bases from V and 2 bases from J, with 17 bases between. Germline CDR1 and CDR2: MNHEY and SMNVEV (reference sequence). The CDR3 spells CASRTLGGPYEQYF. CDR3 DNA: TGTGCCAGTCGCACGCTGGGGGGCCCCTACGAGCAGTACTTC.

This clonotype was seen more than once but under ten times. The V call is TRBV4-1, the J call TRBJ2-1; 7 bases align to TRBD2. CDR3 length equals 15 residues. Germline V gene sequence: CDR1 MGHRA, CDR2 YSYEKL. V shed 1 base and J 3 bases; nucleotides not matched to a gene: 3. CDR3 nucleotides: TGCGCCAGCAGCCAAGGAGAGCGGGACTACAATGAGCAGTTCTTC. Residues: CASSQGERDYNEQFF.

This clonotype has just a few counts. The rearrangement uses TRBV12-3 or TRBV12-4 and TRBJ1-1, with D perhaps TRBD1 (5 bases). V lost 6 bases and J lost 1, with 15 bases in between. The CDR3 contains 15 residues. The CDR3 coding sequence is TGTGCCAGCAGCCAGACGGGACGGGGGAACACTGAAGCTTTCTTT. Encoded protein: CASSQTGRGNTEAFF.

The table lists this clonotype with a few counts. The V and J genes are TRBV4-1 and TRBJ2-6; D unresolved. This CDR3 has 19 residues. CDR1 MGHRA and CDR2 YSYEKL come from the germline V gene. Trimming left V 2 bases short and J 2 bases short, with 19 bases between. The CDR3 coding sequence is TGCGCCAGCAGCCAACAAGGCCTAATCCCAGGCGCTGGGGCCAACGTCCTGACTTTC. The encoded protein is CASSQQGLIPGAGANVLTF.

This clonotype was picked up a small number of times. The chain is built from TRBV6-5 and TRBJ2-3; the D gene is possibly TRBD2 (6 bases). CDR3 size: 11 residues. The germline CDR1 and CDR2 sequences are MNHEY and SVGAGI. The V and J ends lost 8 bases and 4 bases respectively, with 7 bases between them. The CDR3 loop reads CASGRPDTQYF. CDR3 nucleotide sequence: TGTGCCAGCGGGAGGCCAGATACGCAGTATTTT.

This clonotype was counted ten times or more. The V gene is TRBV4-1, the J gene TRBJ2-7; TRBD1 matches at 9 bases. This CDR3 is built from 14 residues. Germline CDR1 and CDR2: MGHRA and YSYEKL. V dropped 3 bases and J dropped 2; count of bases not matched to a gene: 2. The CDR3 region has the DNA TGCGCCAGCAGCCACGGGACAGGGCCCTACGAGCAGTACTTC. As protein: CASSHGTGPYEQYF.

The chain uses TRBV3-1 and TRBJ2-3; TRBD2 is a possible D gene (6 bases). This CDR3 spans 15 amino acids. The V end lost 1 base, the J end lost 2 bases, and 10 bases lay between the germline ends. Germline CDR1 LGHDT, CDR2 YNNKEL (reference sequence). CDR3 nucleotides: TGTGCCAGCAGCCAAGCCAGGCGGGACACAGATACGCAGTATTTT. The encoded protein is CASSQARRDTDTQYF.

This clonotype showed up just a few times. The chain links TRBV18 to TRBJ1-5; weak D call: TRBD1 (5 bases). Germline V gene lookup returns CDR1 KGHSH and CDR2 LQKENI. The length of the CDR3 is 15 residues. V lost 0 bases to trimming and J lost 5 bases, with 11 bases between them. Here the CDR3 DNA reads TGTGCCAGCTCACCACCGGGGCAGGTAGATCAGCCCCAGCATTTT. It specifies CASSPPGQVDQPQHF.

CDR3 coding DNA: TGTGCCAGCAGCCAAGGAGCCCTCGAGGGTTACGGCTATGGCTACACCTTC. It specifies CASSQGALEGYGYGYTF. This chain links TRBV3-1 with TRBJ1-2, with D unclear. Trimming took off 1 base at V and 4 bases at J, with 19 bases between the two ends. The V gene's germline CDR1 is LGHDT and CDR2 YNNKEL (reference sequence). The CDR3 loop spans 17 amino acids. The entire variable domain, with the rest obtained from reference TRBV3-1 and TRBJ1-2, is as follows: DTAVSQTPKYLVTQMGNDKSIKCEQNLGHDTMYWYKQDSKKFLKIMFSYNNKELIINETVPNRFSPKSPDKAHLNLHINSLELGDSAVYFCASSQGALEGYGYGYTFGSGTRLTVV.

The genes are TRBV27 and TRBJ1-2, with unresolved D. V gave up 4 bases and J gave up 4 bases, with 10 bases separating them. Germline CDR1 MNHEY, CDR2 SMNVEV (reference sequence). The CDR3 has 13 amino acids. DNA of the CDR3: TGTGCCAGCAGTTATGGCGTCAGCTATGGCTACACCTTC. This sequence encodes CASSYGVSYGYTF.

The rearrangement joins TRBV27 to TRBJ2-3; D perhaps matches TRBD2 (6 bases). The CDR3 length is 15 residues. V was trimmed by 6 bases and J by 8 bases, leaving 21 bases between them. CDR1 is MNHEY, CDR2 SMNVEV, per germline (reference sequence). The CDR3 coding sequence is TGTGCCAGCAGCCTTAGGTGGGACTCCAGTGTTACGCAGTATTTT. Its translation: CASSLRWDSSVTQYF.

This clonotype has more than one count but fewer than ten. J is TRBJ2-1 and V is TRBV13; the D is unclear. Per the germline V gene, CDR1 is PRHDT and CDR2 is FYEKMQ (reference sequence). CDR3 length: 13 amino acids. V was trimmed by 2 bases and J by 2 bases, leaving 4 bases between them. CDR3 sequence: CASSLKTYNEQFF. The CDR3 DNA reads TGTGCCAGCAGCTTAAAAACCTACAATGAGCAGTTCTTC.

This clonotype was recorded many times. The chain recombines TRBV6-1 with TRBJ2-7; 8 positions match TRBD1. Losses at the gene ends were 8 bases for V and 3 bases for J; bases not matched to a gene: 12. The CDR3 runs 15 residues. Looked up from germline, CDR1 is MNHNS and CDR2 is SASEGT. The DNA for the CDR3 is TGTGCCAGCCCTAAAATCGGGACAGGTCTCTACGAGCAGTACTTC. This codes for CASPKIGTGLYEQYF.

The rearrangement links TRBV7-9 to TRBJ1-4; D unresolved. This CDR3 has 13 residues. Germline loops: CDR1 SEHNR, CDR2 FQNEAQ (reference sequence). The chain's CDR3 is CVLKGPLEEKLFF. The CDR3 bases are TGTGTCCTTAAAGGGCCCCTTGAGGAAAAACTGTTTTTT.

This clonotype was seen repeatedly, ten times or more. The chain recombines TRBV4-1 with TRBJ1-1; D unresolved. This CDR3 contains 15 residues. The V gene lost 3 bases and the J gene lost 0 bases, with 11 bases spanning the gap. CDR1 and CDR2 from the germline V gene are MGHRA and YSYEKL. This CDR3 reads CASSHNEGMNTEAFF. The CDR3 coding sequence is TGCGCCAGCAGCCACAACGAGGGAATGAACACTGAAGCTTTCTTT.

This clonotype was seen ten or more times. The genes are TRBV4-1 and TRBJ2-1, with 11 bases fitting TRBD2. The ends lost 5 bases at V and 8 bases at J; junction bases unmatched: 14. This CDR3 spans 17 amino acids. CDR1 is MGHRA, CDR2 YSYEKL, per germline. The CDR3 reads CASSSPQTSGVGDEQFF. The DNA for the CDR3 is TGCGCCAGCAGCTCACCTCAGACTAGCGGGGTTGGTGATGAGCAGTTCTTC.